This TCR beta chain emerged from a study of post-analysis software for immune sequencing data. TCR beta cDNA libraries included unique molecular identifiers. MiXCR, applied by TCRdb to the PCR reads, yields one record per CDR3 protein. Among some 190,000 distinct CDR3 sequences listed, 25% to 35% were seen once. This clonotype came up a few times. Its cognate antigen is unknown. Study observations and caveats: Among multiple sclerosis patients, normalized Chao1 diversity was significantly below that of controls. Compared with controls, patients had more of five or six TRBV segments, including TRBV5-6, TRBV5-1 and TRBV20-1. Co-batched samples clustered tightly together by F measure.

This CDR3 contains 12 residues. V gave up 3 bases and J gave up 2 bases, with 4 bases separating them. The specimen sequenced was blood. This rearrangement joins TRBV12-3 or TRBV12-4 to TRBJ2-5; D is unresolved. This receptor was identified in a girl between 2 and 17 years old with multiple sclerosis. As DNA, the CDR3 is TGTGCCAGCAGTTTTTCACAAGAGACCCAGTACTTC. This codes for CASSFSQETQYF.